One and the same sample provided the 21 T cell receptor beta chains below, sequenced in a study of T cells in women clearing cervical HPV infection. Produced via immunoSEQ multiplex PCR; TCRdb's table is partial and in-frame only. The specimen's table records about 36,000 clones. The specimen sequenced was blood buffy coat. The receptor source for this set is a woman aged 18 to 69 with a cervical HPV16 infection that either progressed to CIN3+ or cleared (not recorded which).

CDR3 bases read: TGTGCCAGCAGTGAATTGACTAGCGGGGGGGCG. The encoded protein is CASSELTSGGA. The entire CDR3 sequence reads CASSELTSGGAQYF. This rearrangement joins TRBV2 to TRBJ2-3; 14 positions agree with TRBD2. The sequenced fragment ends 3 residues before the CDR3 boundary, so the rest is inferred from the germline J gene. The CDR3 is 14 residues long. Germline CDR1 is SNHLY and CDR2 is FYNNEI.

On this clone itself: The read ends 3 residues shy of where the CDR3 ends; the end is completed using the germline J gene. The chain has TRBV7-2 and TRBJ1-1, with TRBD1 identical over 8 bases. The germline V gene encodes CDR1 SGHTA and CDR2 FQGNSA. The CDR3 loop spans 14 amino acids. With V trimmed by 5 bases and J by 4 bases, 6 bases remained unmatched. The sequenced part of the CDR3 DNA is TGTGCCAGCAGCCCCAGGGGGCCCAGCACTGAA. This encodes CASSPRGPSTE. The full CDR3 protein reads CASSPRGPSTEAFF.

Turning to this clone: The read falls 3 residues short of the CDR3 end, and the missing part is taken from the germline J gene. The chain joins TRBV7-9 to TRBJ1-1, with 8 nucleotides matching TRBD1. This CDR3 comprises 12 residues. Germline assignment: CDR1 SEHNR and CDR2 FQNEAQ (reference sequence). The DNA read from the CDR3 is TGTGCCAGCAGCTTAGCCACAGGGGGG. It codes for CASSLATGG. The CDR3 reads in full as CASSLATGGAFF.

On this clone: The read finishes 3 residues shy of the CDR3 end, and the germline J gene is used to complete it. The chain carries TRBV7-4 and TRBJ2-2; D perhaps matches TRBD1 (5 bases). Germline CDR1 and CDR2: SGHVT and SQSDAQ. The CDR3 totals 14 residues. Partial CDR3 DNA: TGTGCCAGCAGCTTACAGGGTTGGAATTCACCG. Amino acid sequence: CASSLQGWNSP. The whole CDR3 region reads CASSLQGWNSPLFF.

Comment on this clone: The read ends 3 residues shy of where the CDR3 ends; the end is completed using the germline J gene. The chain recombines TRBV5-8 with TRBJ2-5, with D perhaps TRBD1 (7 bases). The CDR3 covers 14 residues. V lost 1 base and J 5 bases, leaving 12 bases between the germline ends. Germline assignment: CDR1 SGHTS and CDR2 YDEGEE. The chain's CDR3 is CASSLPGGKETQYF. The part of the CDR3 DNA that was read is TGTGCCAGCAGCTTGCCAGGGGGGAAGGAGACC.

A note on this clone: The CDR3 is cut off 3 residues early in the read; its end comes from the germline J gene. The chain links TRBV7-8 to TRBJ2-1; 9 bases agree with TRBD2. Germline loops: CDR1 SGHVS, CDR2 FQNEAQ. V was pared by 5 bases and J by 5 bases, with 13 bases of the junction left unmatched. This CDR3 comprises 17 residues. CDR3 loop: CASSHSSQRGEDNEQFF. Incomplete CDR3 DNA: TGTGCCAGCAGCCACTCATCCCAGCGGGGGGAGGACAATGAG.

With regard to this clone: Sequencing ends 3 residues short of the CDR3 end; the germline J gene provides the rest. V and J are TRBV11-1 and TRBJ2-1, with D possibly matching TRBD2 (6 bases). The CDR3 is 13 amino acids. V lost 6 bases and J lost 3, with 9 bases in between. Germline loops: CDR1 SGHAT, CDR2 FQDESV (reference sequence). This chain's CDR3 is CASSGDFYNEQFF. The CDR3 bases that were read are TGTGCCAGCAGTGGGGACTTCTACAATGAG.

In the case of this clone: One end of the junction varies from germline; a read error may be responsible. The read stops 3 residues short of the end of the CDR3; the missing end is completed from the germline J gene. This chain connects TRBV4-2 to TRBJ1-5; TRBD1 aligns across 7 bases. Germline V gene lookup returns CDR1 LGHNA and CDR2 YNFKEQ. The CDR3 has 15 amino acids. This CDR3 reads CASSRLTGPNQPQHF. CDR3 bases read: TGCGCCAGCAGCCGATTGACAGGGCCCAATCAGCCC.

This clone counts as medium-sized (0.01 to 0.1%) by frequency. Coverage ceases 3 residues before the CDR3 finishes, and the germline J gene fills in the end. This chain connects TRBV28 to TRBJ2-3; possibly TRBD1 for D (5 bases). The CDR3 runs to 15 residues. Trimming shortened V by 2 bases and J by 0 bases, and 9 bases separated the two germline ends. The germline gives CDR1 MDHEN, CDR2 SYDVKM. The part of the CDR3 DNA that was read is TGTGCCAGCAGTTTAGATGGACAAAGCACAGATACG. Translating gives CASSLDGQSTDT. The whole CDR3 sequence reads CASSLDGQSTDTQYF.

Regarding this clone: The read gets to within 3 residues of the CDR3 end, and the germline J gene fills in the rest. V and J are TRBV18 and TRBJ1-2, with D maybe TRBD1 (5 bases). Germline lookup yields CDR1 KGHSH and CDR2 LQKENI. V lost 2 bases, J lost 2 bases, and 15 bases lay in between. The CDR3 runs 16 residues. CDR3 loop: CASSPDSAGPNYGYTF. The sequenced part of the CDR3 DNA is TGTGCCAGCTCACCAGATTCGGCAGGGCCCAACTATGGC.

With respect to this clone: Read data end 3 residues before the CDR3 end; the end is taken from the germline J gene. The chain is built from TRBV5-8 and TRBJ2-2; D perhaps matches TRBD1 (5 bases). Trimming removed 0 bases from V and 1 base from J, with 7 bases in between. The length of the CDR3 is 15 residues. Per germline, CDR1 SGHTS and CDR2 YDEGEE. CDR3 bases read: TGTGCCAGCAGCTTGGGAGACAGGAACACCGGGGAG. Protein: CASSLGDRNTGE. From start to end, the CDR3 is CASSLGDRNTGELFF.

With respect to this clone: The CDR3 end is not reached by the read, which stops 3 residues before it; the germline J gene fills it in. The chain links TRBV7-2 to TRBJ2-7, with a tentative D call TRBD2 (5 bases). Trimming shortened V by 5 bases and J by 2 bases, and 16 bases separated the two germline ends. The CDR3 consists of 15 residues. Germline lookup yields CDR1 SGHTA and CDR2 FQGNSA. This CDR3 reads CASSVGLTLTYEQYF. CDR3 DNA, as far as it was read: TGTGCCAGCAGCGTCGGACTGACGCTAACCTACGAG.

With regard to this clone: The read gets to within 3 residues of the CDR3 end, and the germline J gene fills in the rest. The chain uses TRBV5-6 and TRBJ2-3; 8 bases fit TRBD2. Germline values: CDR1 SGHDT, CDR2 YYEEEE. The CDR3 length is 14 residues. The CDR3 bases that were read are TGTGCCAGCAGCGGCGGGGGGCCCTACGAGACG. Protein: CASSGGGPYET. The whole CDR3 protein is CASSGGGPYETQYF.

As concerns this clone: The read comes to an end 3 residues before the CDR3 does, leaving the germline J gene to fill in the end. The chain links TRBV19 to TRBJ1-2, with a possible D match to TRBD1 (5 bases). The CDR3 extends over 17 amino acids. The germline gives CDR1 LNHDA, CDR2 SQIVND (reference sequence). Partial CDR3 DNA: TGTGCCAGTAGTATAGTCGGGGGGATTACCTCCTACAATGAC. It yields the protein CASSIVGGITSYND. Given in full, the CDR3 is CASSIVGGITSYNDYTF.

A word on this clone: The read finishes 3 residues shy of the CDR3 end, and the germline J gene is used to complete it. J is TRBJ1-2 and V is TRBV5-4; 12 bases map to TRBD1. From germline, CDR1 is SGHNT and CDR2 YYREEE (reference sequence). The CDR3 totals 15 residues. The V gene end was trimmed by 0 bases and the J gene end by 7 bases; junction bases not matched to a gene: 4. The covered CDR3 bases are TGTGCCAGCAGCTTGGCATTGGGACAGGGGGCTGGC. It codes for CASSLALGQGAG. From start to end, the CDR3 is CASSLALGQGAGYTF.

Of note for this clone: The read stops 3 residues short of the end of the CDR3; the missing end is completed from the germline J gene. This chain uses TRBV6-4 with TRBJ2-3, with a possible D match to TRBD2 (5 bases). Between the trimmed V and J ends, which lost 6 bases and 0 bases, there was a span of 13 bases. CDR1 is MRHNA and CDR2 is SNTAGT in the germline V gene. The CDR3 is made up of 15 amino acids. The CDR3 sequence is CASSETRASTDTQYF. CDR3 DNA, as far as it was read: TGTGCCAGCAGCGAAACTAGGGCCAGCACAGATACG.

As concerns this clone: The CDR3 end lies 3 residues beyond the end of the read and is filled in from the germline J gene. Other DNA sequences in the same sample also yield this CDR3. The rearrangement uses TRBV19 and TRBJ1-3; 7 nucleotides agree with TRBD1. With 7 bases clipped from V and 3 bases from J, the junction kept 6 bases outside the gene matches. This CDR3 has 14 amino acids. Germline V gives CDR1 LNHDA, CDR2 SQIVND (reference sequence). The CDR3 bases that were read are TGTGCCAGTAACCACAGGGGAAATGGAAACACC. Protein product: CASNHRGNGNT. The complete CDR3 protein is CASNHRGNGNTIYF. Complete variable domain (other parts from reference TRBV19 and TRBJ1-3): DGGITQSPKYLFRKEGQNVTLSCEQNLNHDAMYWYRQDPGQGLRLIYYSQIVNDFQKGDIAEGYSVSREKKESFPLTVTSAQKNPTAFYLCASNHRGNGNTIYFGEGSWLTVV.

Incomplete CDR3 DNA: TGTGCCAGCAGAACAGGGATAAGCAATCAGCCC. Translating gives CASRTGISNQP. The whole CDR3 protein is CASRTGISNQPQHF. This rearrangement joins TRBV2 to TRBJ1-5, with D possibly TRBD1 on 6 matching bases. Coverage ceases 3 residues before the CDR3 finishes, and the germline J gene fills in the end. The germline V gene encodes CDR1 SNHLY and CDR2 FYNNEI. This CDR3 comprises 14 residues. V was shortened by 6 bases and J by 1 base, with 10 bases between the two germline ends.

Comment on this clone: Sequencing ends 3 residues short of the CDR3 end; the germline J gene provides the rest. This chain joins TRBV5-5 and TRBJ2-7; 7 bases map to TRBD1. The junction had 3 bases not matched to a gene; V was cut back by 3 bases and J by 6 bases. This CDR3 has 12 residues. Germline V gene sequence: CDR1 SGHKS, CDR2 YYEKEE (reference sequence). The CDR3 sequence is CASSSTGPEQYF. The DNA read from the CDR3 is TGTGCCAGCAGCTCGACAGGGCCCGAG.

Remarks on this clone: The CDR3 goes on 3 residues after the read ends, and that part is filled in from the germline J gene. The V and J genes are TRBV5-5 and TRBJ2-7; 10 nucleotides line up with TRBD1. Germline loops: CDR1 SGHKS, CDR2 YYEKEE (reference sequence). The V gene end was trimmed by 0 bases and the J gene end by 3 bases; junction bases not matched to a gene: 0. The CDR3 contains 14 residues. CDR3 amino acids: CASSLGTGGYEQYF. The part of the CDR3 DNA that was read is TGTGCCAGCAGCTTGGGGACAGGGGGCTACGAG.

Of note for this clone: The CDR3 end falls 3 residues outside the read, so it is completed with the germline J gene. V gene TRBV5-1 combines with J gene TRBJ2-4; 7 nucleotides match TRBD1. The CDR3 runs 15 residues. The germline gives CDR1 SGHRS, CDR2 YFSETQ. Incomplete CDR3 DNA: TGCGCCAGCAGCCCCGACAGGGTCGGTAACTATGGT. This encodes CASSPDRVGNYG. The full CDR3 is CASSPDRVGNYGQYF.